This T cell receptor (beta chain) was captured in a study of CD8+ T cells in alopecia areata. In the study overall: For the treated group, dosing was oral tofacitinib at 5 to 10 mg twice daily. Study observations and caveats: Scalp clonality and expanded CD8+ clones among the top 100 showed significant decreases with tofacitinib. Resident alphabeta T cells of normal skin are also sequenced in scalp samples. In blood and scalp, many expanded lesional clones persisted during tofacitinib.

Only one count was recorded for this clone. What it binds is not known. Described treatment: oral pan-JAK inhibitor, 5-10 mg twice daily. Reverse transcribed after extraction, RNA yielded cDNA as the sequencing template. Some clones are missing from TCRdb's copy, which holds only in-frame ones; the method was immunoSEQ multiplex PCR. Of about 87,000 clones in the sample, 70% to 80% were seen once. This CDR3 has 13 amino acids. CDR1 is SGHDT and CDR2 is YYEEEE in the germline V gene. V was shortened by 1 base and J by 0 bases, with 4 bases between the two germline ends. The origin of this receptor is a human donor with alopecia areata. This chain joins TRBV5-6 and TRBJ1-1; D is uncertain. The sample here was CD8+ T cells sorted from blood, taken at week 44, from a patient treated with tofacitinib. The CDR3 protein is CASSLMVNTEAFF. The DNA for the CDR3 is TGTGCCAGCAGCTTGATGGTGAACACTGAAGCTTTCTTT.